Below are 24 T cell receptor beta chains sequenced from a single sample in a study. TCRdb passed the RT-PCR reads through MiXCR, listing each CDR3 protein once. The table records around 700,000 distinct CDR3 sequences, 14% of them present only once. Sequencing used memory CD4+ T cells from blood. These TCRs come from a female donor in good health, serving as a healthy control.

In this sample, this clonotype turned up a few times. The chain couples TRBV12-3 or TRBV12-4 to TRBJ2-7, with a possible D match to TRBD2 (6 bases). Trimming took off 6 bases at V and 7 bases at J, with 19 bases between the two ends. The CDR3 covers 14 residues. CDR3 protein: CASSRPPGLLEQYF. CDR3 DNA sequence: TGTGCCAGCAGCCGACCCCCGGGACTCCTGGAGCAGTACTTC.

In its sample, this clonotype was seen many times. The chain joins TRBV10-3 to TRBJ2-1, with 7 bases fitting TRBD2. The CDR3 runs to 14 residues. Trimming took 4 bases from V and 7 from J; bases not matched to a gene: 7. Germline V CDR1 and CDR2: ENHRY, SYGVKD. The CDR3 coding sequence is TGTGCCATCAGTGGGCCAGCGGGACGAAATGAGCAGTTCTTC. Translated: CAISGPAGRNEQFF.

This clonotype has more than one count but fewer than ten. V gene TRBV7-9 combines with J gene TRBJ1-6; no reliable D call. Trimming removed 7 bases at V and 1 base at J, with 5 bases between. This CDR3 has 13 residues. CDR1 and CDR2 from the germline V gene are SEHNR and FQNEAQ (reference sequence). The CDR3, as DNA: TGTGCCAGCACACATTCCTATAATTCACCCCTCCACTTT. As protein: CASTHSYNSPLHF. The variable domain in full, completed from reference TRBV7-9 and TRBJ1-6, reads DTGVSQNPRHKITKRGQNVTFRCDPISEHNRLYWYRQTLGQGPEFLTYFQNEAQLEKSRLLSDRFSAERPKGSFSTLEIQRTEQGDSAMYLCASTHSYNSPLHFGNGTRLTVT.

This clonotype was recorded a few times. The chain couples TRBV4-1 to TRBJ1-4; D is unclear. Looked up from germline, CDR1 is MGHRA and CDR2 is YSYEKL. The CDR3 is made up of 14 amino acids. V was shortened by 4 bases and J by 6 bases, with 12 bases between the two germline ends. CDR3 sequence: CASSRGQNDEKLFF. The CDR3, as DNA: TGCGCCAGCAGCCGTGGGCAAAATGATGAAAAACTGTTTTTT.

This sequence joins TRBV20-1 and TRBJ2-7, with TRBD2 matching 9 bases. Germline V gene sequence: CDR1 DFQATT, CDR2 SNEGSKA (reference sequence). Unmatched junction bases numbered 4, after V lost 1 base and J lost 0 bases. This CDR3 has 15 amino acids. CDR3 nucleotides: TGCAGTGCTAGAGCTAGCGGGGCCAGCTCCTACGAGCAGTACTTC. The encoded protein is CSARASGASSYEQYF.

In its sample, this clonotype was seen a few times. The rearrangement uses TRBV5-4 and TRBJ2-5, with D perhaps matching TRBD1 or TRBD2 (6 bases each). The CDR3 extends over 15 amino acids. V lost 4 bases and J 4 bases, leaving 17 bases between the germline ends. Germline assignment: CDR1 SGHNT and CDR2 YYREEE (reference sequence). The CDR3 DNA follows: TGTGCCAGCAGCCCGGAGGGACAACGGGCAGAGACCCAGTACTTC. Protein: CASSPEGQRAETQYF. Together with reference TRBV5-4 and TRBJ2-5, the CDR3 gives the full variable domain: ETGVTQSPTHLIKTRGQQVTLRCSSQSGHNTVSWYQQALGQGPQFIFQYYREEENGRGNFPPRFSGLQFPNYSSELNVNALELDDSALYLCASSPEGQRAETQYFGPGTRLLVL.

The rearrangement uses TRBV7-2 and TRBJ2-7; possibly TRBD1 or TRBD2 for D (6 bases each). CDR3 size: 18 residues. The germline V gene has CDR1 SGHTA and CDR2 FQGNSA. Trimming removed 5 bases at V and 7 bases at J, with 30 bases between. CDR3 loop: CASSQGAIGGVLPREQYF. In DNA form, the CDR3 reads TGTGCCAGCAGCCAAGGGGCGATCGGGGGCGTGCTCCCCAGGGAGCAGTACTTC. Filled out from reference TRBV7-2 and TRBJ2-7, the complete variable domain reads GAGVSQSPSNKVTEKGKDVELRCDPISGHTALYWYRQSLGQGLEFLIYFQGNSAPDKSGLPSDRFSAERTGGSVSTLTIQRTQQEDSAVYLCASSQGAIGGVLPREQYFGPGTRLTVT.

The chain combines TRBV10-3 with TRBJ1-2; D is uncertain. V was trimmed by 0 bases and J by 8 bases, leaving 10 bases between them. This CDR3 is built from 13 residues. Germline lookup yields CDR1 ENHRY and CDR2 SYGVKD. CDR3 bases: TGTGCCATCAGTGAGTCGCCTCCGGGGGGCTACACCTTC. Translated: CAISESPPGGYTF.

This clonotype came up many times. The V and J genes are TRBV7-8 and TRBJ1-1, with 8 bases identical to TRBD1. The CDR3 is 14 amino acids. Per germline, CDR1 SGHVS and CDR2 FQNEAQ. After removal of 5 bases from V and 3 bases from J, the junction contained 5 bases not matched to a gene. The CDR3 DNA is TGTGCCAGCAGCCCTACAGGGGGGTACACTGAAGCTTTCTTT. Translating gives CASSPTGGYTEAFF.

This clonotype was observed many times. The DNA of the CDR3 is TGTGCCAGCAGCCCAGGACAGGGGACCACAGATACGCAGTATTTT. It codes for CASSPGQGTTDTQYF. The rearrangement links TRBV11-2 to TRBJ2-3; TRBD1 matches at 9 bases. The germline V gene encodes CDR1 SGHAT and CDR2 FQNNGV. Trimming took 5 bases from V and 2 from J; bases not matched to a gene: 5. The CDR3 length is 15 residues. Variable domain in full (rest from reference TRBV11-2 and TRBJ2-3): EAGVAQSPRYKIIEKRQSVAFWCNPISGHATLYWYQQILGQGPKLLIQFQNNGVVDDSQLPKDRFSAERLKGVDSTLKIQPAKLEDSAVYLCASSPGQGTTDTQYFGPGTRLTVL.

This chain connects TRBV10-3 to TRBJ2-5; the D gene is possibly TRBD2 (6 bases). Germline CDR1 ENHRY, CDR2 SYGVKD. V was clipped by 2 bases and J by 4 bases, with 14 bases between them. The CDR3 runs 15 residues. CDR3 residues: CAISEHDGSRETQYF. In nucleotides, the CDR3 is TGTGCCATCAGTGAGCATGACGGGAGCAGAGAGACCCAGTACTTC.

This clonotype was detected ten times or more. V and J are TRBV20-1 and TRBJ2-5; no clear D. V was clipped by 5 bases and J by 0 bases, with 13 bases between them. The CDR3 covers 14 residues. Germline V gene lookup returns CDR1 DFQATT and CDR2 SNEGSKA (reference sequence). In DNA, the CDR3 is TGCAGTGCTCCCTCGCCCGAGCACCAAGAGACCCAGTACTTC. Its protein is CSAPSPEHQETQYF.

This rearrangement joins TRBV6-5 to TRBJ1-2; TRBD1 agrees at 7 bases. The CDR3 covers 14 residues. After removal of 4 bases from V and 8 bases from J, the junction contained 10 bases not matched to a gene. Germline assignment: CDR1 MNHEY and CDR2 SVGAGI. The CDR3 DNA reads TGTGCCAGCAGTTTCGAGACAGGGAGGAACGGCTACACCTTC. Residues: CASSFETGRNGYTF.

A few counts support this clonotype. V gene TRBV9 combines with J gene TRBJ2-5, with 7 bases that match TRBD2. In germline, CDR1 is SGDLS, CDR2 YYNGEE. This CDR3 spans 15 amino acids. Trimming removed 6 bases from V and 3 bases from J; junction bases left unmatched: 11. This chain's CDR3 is CASTTFGRMEETQYF. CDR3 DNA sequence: TGTGCCAGCACCACTTTCGGGAGGATGGAAGAGACCCAGTACTTC.

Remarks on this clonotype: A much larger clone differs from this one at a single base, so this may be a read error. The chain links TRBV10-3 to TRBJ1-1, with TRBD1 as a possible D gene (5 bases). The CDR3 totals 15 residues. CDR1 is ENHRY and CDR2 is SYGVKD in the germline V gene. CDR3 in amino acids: CAISESGGGSTETFF. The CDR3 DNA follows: TGTGCCATCAGTGAGTCGGGGGGAGGCAGCACTGAAACTTTCTTT.

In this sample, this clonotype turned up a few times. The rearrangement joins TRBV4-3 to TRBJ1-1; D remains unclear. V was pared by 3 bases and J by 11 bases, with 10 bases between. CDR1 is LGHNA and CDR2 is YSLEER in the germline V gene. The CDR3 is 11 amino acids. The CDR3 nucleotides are TGCGCCAGCAGCCAGGGGTGGCGGGCTTTCTTT. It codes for CASSQGWRAFF.

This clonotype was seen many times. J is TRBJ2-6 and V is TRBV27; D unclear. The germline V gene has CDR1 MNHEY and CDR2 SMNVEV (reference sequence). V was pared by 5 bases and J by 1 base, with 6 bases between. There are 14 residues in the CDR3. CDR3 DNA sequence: TGTGCCAGCAGTCCCCTATCTGGGGCCAACGTCCTGACTTTC. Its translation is CASSPLSGANVLTF.

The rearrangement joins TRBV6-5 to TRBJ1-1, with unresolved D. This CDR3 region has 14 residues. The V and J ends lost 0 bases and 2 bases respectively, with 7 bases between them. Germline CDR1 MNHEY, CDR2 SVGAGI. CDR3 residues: CASSYSTANTEAFF. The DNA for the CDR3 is TGTGCCAGCAGTTACTCGACGGCTAACACTGAAGCTTTCTTT.

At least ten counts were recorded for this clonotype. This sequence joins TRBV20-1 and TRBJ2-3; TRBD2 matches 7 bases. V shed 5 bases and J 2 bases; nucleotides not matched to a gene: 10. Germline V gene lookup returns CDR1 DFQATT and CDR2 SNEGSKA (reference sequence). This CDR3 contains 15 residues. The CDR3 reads CSAGHLLATTDTQYF. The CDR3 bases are TGCAGTGCTGGCCACTTACTAGCGACCACAGATACGCAGTATTTT.

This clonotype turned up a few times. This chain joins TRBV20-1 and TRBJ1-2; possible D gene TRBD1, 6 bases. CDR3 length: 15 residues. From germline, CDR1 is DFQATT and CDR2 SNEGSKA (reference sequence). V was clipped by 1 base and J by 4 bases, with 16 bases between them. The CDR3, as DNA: TGCAGTGCTAGAGTGCTTGGGGGGACAACCTATGGCTACACCTTC. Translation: CSARVLGGTTYGYTF.

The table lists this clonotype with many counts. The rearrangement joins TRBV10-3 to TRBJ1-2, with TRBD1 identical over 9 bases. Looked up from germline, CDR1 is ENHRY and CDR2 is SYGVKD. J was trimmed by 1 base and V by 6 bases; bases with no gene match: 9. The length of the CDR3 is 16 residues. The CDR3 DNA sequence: TGTGCCATCAGCAGCGGGACAGGGATGGGTAACTATGGCTACACCTTC. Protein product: CAISSGTGMGNYGYTF.

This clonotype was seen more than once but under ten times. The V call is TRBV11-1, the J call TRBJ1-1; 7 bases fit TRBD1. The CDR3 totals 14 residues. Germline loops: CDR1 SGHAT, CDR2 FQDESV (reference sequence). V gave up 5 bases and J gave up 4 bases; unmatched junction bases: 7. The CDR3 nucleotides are TGTGCCAGCAGCCTAGAACAGGGGAGCACTGAAGCTTTCTTT. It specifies CASSLEQGSTEAFF.

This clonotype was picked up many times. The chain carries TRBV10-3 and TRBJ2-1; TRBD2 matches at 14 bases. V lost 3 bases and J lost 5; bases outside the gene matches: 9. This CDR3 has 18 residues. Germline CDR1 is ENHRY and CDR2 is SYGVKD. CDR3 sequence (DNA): TGTGCCATCAGTGATCCGGGACTAGCGGGAGATATCAACAATGAGCAGTTCTTC. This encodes CAISDPGLAGDINNEQFF.

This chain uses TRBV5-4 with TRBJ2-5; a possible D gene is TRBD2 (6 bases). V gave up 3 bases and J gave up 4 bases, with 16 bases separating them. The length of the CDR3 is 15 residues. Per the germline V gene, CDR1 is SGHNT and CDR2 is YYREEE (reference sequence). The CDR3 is CASSSLAPGGETQYF. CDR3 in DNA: TGTGCCAGCAGCTCCCTAGCCCCCGGGGGAGAGACCCAGTACTTC.